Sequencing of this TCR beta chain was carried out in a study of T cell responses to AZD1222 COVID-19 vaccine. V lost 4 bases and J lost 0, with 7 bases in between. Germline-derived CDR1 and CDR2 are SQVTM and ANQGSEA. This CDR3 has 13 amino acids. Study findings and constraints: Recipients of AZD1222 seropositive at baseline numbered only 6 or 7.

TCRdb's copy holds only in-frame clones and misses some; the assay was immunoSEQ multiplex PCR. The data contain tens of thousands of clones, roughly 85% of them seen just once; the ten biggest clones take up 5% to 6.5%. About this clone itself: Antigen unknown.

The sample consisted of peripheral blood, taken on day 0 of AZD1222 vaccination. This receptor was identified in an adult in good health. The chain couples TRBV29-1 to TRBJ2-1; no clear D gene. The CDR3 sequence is CSVASSSYNEQFF. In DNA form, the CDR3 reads TGCAGCGTTGCCAGCAGCTCCTACAATGAGCAGTTCTTC.